Following are 13 T cell receptor beta chains from one sample sequenced in a study of blood T cell repertoires in COVID-19. Method: immunoSEQ multiplex PCR; TCRdb's copy keeps in-frame clones and lacks some. The table has 300,000 to 350,000 clones, approximately 88% seen once; the top ten hold 5%. Sequences were obtained from PBMCs or T cells enriched from blood (not recorded which). The receptors were gathered from a man aged 30-40 years who had recovered from COVID-19.

CDR3 bases: TGTGCCAGTAGTATATACAGGGTCAATCAGCCCCAGCATTTT. Protein: CASSIYRVNQPQHF. The J gene is TRBJ1-5, the V gene TRBV19; D may be TRBD1 (6 bases). CDR1 is LNHDA and CDR2 is SQIVND in the germline V gene (reference sequence). V lost 2 bases, J lost 3 bases, and 8 bases lay in between. This CDR3 comprises 14 residues.

This sequence joins TRBV7-8 and TRBJ1-4, with 7 bases matching TRBD1. The germline CDR1 and CDR2 sequences are SGHVS and FQNEAQ. This CDR3 is built from 15 residues. V lost 2 bases and J lost 7; bases outside the gene matches: 7. CDR3 DNA: TGTGCCAGCAGCTTACTAGTGTCAGGGGGTGAAAAACTGTTTTTT. The encoded protein is CASSLLVSGGEKLFF. Variable domain in full (rest from reference TRBV7-8 and TRBJ1-4): GAGVSQSPRYKVAKRGQDVALRCDPISGHVSLFWYQQALGQGPEFLTYFQNEAQLDKSGLPSDRFFAERPEGSVSTLKIQRTQQEDSAVYLCASSLLVSGGEKLFFGSGTQLSVL.

The chain joins TRBV6-1 to TRBJ1-5; D unresolved. V was trimmed by 2 bases and J by 4 bases, leaving 15 bases between them. CDR1 and CDR2 (germline): MNHNS, SASEGT. The CDR3 covers 16 residues. Here the CDR3 DNA reads TGTGCCAGCAGTGAAAGTCTATGGGAGAAAAATCAGCCCCAGCATTTT. Translation gives CASSESLWEKNQPQHF.

This chain connects TRBV7-9 to TRBJ1-6; D ambiguous. V gave up 5 bases and J gave up 5 bases, with 10 bases separating them. The CDR3 has 14 residues. The germline CDR1 and CDR2 sequences are SEHNR and FQNEAQ (reference sequence). The CDR3 DNA reads TGTGCCAGCAGCCCCCCGGTCGATAATTCACCCCTCCACTTT. It codes for CASSPPVDNSPLHF.

Points on this clone: In the same sample, other DNA sequences code for this CDR3. The J gene is TRBJ2-7, the V gene TRBV20-1; TRBD1 might be the D (6 bases). V was pared by 5 bases and J by 6 bases, with 11 bases between. The CDR3 runs to 11 residues. The germline V gene has CDR1 DFQATT and CDR2 SNEGSKA (reference sequence). The CDR3 sequence is CSASQGSEQYF. The CDR3 region has the DNA TGCAGTGCTTCTCAGGGGAGCGAGCAGTACTTC.

The chain employs TRBV28 and TRBJ1-4; D is ambiguous. Germline V CDR1 and CDR2: MDHEN, SYDVKM. Trimming pared 6 bases from V and 4 bases from J, leaving 9 bases between. CDR3 length: 13 amino acids. Here the CDR3 reads CASSLEGNEKLFF. The CDR3 nucleotides read TGTGCCAGCAGCTTAGAGGGTAATGAAAAACTGTTTTTT.

The V gene is TRBV5-1, the J gene TRBJ1-2, with unresolved D. This CDR3 is built from 15 residues. Germline lookup yields CDR1 SGHRS and CDR2 YFSETQ. Trimming shortened V by 3 bases and J by 7 bases, and 19 bases separated the two germline ends. The CDR3, as DNA: TGCGCCAGCAGCTGGGAGGGTCAGGTAAAGGCTGGCTACACCTTC. Translated: CASSWEGQVKAGYTF.

V usage is TRBV5-1 and J usage is TRBJ2-2; no reliable D call. The germline V and J ends were trimmed by 0 bases and 3 bases, with 12 bases remaining between them. The CDR3 extends over 16 amino acids. Per the germline V gene, CDR1 is SGHRS and CDR2 is YFSETQ. The CDR3 nucleotides read TGCGCCAGCAGCTTGGCCGGTAGCAAGGACACCGGGGAGCTGTTTTTT. Amino acid sequence: CASSLAGSKDTGELFF.

The genes are TRBV7-3 and TRBJ2-2; D uncertain. CDR3 length: 14 amino acids. CDR1 is SGHTA and CDR2 is FQGTGA in the germline V gene. The germline V and J ends were trimmed by 5 bases and 6 bases, with 13 bases remaining between them. The CDR3 region is CASSPTSGPGELFF. CDR3 coding DNA: TGTGCCAGCAGCCCCACTTCAGGCCCCGGGGAGCTGTTTTTT.

In this sample, this clone turned up a few times. The genes are TRBV7-2 and TRBJ2-7, with a possible D match to TRBD1 (6 bases). The CDR3 consists of 16 residues. Germline CDR1 is SGHTA and CDR2 is FQGNSA. Trimming took off 4 bases at V and 3 bases at J, with 19 bases between the two ends. The CDR3 coding sequence is TGTGCCAGCAGCTACCCACAGGGACCGCGACGCTACGAGCAGTACTTC. It is translated as CASSYPQGPRRYEQYF.

The CDR3 here is CATSVPGNYEQYF. The CDR3 nucleotides read TGTGCCACCAGTGTCCCAGGGAACTACGAGCAGTACTTC. V is TRBV24-1 and J is TRBJ2-7; weak D call: TRBD1 (5 bases). Trimming took off 5 bases at V and 3 bases at J, with 10 bases between the two ends. This CDR3 is built from 13 residues. Germline CDR1 is KGHDR and CDR2 is SFDVKD.

This clone occurred once. The chain is built from TRBV11-2 and TRBJ1-2; 9 bases align to TRBD1. V lost 3 bases, J lost 8 bases, and 7 bases stayed unmatched. The CDR3 contains 14 residues. Germline assignment: CDR1 SGHAT and CDR2 FQNNGV. The CDR3 spells CASSFGQGREGYTF. DNA of the CDR3: TGTGCCAGCAGCTTCGGACAGGGGAGAGAGGGCTACACCTTC.

In the case of this clone: The sample has other DNA sequences that encode this CDR3 too. This chain uses TRBV5-6 with TRBJ1-1; 7 bases match TRBD1. This CDR3 is built from 15 residues. CDR1 is SGHDT and CDR2 is YYEEEE in the germline V gene. V was clipped by 5 bases and J by 0 bases; unmatched bases: 7. CDR3 nucleotide sequence: TGTGCCAGCAGTTTTAGGGGGCGGATGAACACTGAAGCTTTCTTT. Encoded protein: CASSFRGRMNTEAFF. The whole variable domain, filled in from reference TRBV5-6 and TRBJ1-1, reads DAGVTQSPTHLIKTRGQQVTLRCSPKSGHDTVSWYQQALGQGPQFIFQYYEEEERQRGNFPDRFSGHQFPNYSSELNVNALLLGDSALYLCASSFRGRMNTEAFFGQGTRLTVV.